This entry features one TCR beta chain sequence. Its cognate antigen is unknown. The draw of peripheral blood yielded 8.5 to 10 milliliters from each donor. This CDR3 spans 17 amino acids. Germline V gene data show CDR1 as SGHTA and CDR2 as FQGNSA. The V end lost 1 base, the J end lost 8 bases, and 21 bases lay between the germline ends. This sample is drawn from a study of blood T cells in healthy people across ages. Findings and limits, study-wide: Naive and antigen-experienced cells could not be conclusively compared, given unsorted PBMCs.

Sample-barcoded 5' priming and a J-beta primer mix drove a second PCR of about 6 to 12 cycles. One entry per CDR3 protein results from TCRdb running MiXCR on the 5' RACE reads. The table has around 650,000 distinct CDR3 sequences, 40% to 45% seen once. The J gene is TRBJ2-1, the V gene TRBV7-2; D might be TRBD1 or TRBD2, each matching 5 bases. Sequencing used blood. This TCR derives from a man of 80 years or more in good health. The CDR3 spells CASSLDPSAGAADEQFF. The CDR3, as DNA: TGTGCCAGCAGCTTAGATCCTTCGGCCGGGGCGGCTGATGAGCAGTTCTTC.